A single sample gave rise to the 13 T cell receptor beta chains below, sequenced in a study of T-cell memory formation after mild COVID-19. TCRdb re-analysed the 5' RACE reads in MiXCR, keeping a single row per CDR3 protein. The sample consists of roughly 260,000 distinct CDR3 sequences, 16% of them appearing once. The sequencing sample was made of PBMCs or a T cell subset sorted from them (not recorded which). The receptors here all came from a man aged 18 to 30 who had mild COVID-19 (a few samples of this study predate the infection). Cell type and time point are not known.

The J gene is TRBJ1-5, the V gene TRBV12-3 or TRBV12-4, with 9 bases aligning to TRBD1. This CDR3 is built from 13 residues. V dropped 8 bases and J dropped 4; count of bases not matched to a gene: 3. The CDR3 loop reads CASGQGPNQPQHF. CDR3 DNA: TGTGCCAGCGGACAGGGGCCGAATCAGCCCCAGCATTTT.

This clonotype turned up a few times. CDR3 bases: TGTGCCAGCAGCGAACTAGCGGGGGTATCGGAGACCCAGTACTTC. Protein sequence: CASSELAGVSETQYF. V usage is TRBV7-6 and J usage is TRBJ2-5; TRBD2 agrees at 11 bases. The CDR3 totals 15 residues. J was trimmed by 5 bases and V by 5 bases; bases with no gene match: 7. Looked up from germline, CDR1 is SGHVS and CDR2 is FNYEAQ. The full variable domain, rest sourced from reference TRBV7-6 and TRBJ2-5, is GAGVSQSPRYKVTKRGQDVALRCDPISGHVSLYWYRQALGQGPEFLTYFNYEAQQDKSGLPNDRFSAERPEGSISTLTIQRTEQRDSAMYRCASSELAGVSETQYFGPGTRLLVL.

The V gene is TRBV5-4, the J gene TRBJ2-3, with 9 bases lining up with TRBD2. The junction had 4 bases not matched to a gene; V was cut back by 1 base and J by 4 bases. The germline V gene encodes CDR1 SGHNT and CDR2 YYREEE (reference sequence). CDR3 length: 15 residues. The CDR3 nucleotides read TGTGCCAGCAGCTTGTCAGCGGGGGGTCCAGATACGCAGTATTTT. This encodes CASSLSAGGPDTQYF.

The chain combines TRBV5-6 with TRBJ2-3; D not resolved. From germline, CDR1 is SGHDT and CDR2 YYEEEE. CDR3 length: 14 residues. V was pared by 1 base and J by 4 bases, with 10 bases between. The CDR3 nucleotides read TGTGCCAGCAGCTTGTTCAGTCCCGCAGATACGCAGTATTTT. It yields the protein CASSLFSPADTQYF.

V is TRBV24-1 and J is TRBJ2-3, with D unresolved. Per the germline V gene, CDR1 is KGHDR and CDR2 is SFDVKD. V dropped 0 bases and J dropped 10 bases, with 10 bases sitting between them. The CDR3 spans 13 residues. CDR3 in DNA: TGTGCCACCAGTGATTTGGAGGACCTGGCGCAGTATTTT. This translates into CATSDLEDLAQYF.

The V gene is TRBV2, the J gene TRBJ1-1, with D perhaps TRBD1 (6 bases). The length of the CDR3 is 17 residues. Germline CDR1 and CDR2: SNHLY and FYNNEI. Trimming took 3 bases from V and 3 from J, leaving 20 bases between them. CDR3 sequence (DNA): TGTGCCAGCAGTGATATGTGGGACAAAGAAGGTTACACTGAAGCTTTCTTT. Translation gives CASSDMWDKEGYTEAFF. Using reference TRBV2 and TRBJ1-1 for the parts outside the CDR3, the full variable domain is EPEVTQTPSHQVTQMGQEVILRCVPISNHLYFYWYRQILGQKVEFLVSFYNNEISEKSEIFDDQFSVERPDGSNFTLKIRSTKLEDSAMYFCASSDMWDKEGYTEAFFGQGTRLTVV.

The chain carries TRBV18 and TRBJ2-7; a possible D gene is TRBD2 (7 bases). CDR3 size: 16 residues. Per the germline V gene, CDR1 is KGHSH and CDR2 is LQKENI. Trimming shortened V by 3 bases and J by 5 bases, and 20 bases separated the two germline ends. The CDR3 spells CASSPSPGGGWDEQYF. Written as DNA, the CDR3 is TGTGCCAGCTCACCCTCCCCTGGGGGGGGCTGGGACGAGCAGTACTTC.

This rearrangement joins TRBV5-1 to TRBJ2-3; 7 nucleotides line up with TRBD1. The CDR3 runs to 16 residues. V lost 4 bases to trimming and J lost 0 bases; unmatched junction nucleotides: 8. Germline V gene lookup returns CDR1 SGHRS and CDR2 YFSETQ. Written as DNA, the CDR3 is TGCGCCAGCAGCCAACAGACGACAGGGAGCACAGATACGCAGTATTTT. Its protein is CASSQQTTGSTDTQYF.

This clonotype was recorded a few times. This chain connects TRBV5-1 to TRBJ1-4; 10 bases agree with TRBD1. After removal of 4 bases from V and 6 bases from J, the junction contained 6 bases not matched to a gene. The CDR3 has 15 residues. CDR1 SGHRS and CDR2 YFSETQ come from the germline V gene. This CDR3 reads CASSGTGALYEKLFF. DNA for the CDR3: TGCGCCAGCAGCGGGACAGGGGCCCTTTATGAAAAACTGTTTTTT.

V usage is TRBV6-5 and J usage is TRBJ2-5; D is uncertain. The CDR3 has 14 amino acids. Germline V gene sequence: CDR1 MNHEY, CDR2 SVGAGI. The germline V and J ends were trimmed by 4 bases and 5 bases, with 14 bases remaining between them. The CDR3, as DNA: TGTGCCAGCAGTTCGAGACATATGCTGGAGACCCAGTACTTC. Translating it yields CASSSRHMLETQYF.

V gene TRBV4-2 combines with J gene TRBJ1-2, with D unclear. The CDR3 is 16 residues long. Germline values: CDR1 LGHNA, CDR2 YNFKEQ. V was cut by 0 bases and J by 4 bases, with 15 bases left in between. The CDR3 DNA reads as TGTGCCAGCAGCCAAGATCCGACCTCTCCCGGCTATGGCTACACCTTC. Translated, it gives CASSQDPTSPGYGYTF.

This clonotype was observed a few times. The chain recombines TRBV6-2 or TRBV6-3 with TRBJ2-1, with 7 bases that match TRBD1. The trim removed 5 bases at V and 8 bases at J, leaving 3 bases unmatched. The CDR3 contains 12 residues. Germline assignment: CDR1 MNHEY and CDR2 SVGEGT. The CDR3 nucleotides read TGTGCCAGCAGTCCCCAGGGGGATGAGCAGTTCTTC. This sequence encodes CASSPQGDEQFF.

This clonotype turned up a few times. The chain has TRBV3-1 and TRBJ2-3, with 10 positions matching TRBD2. The CDR3 loop spans 16 amino acids. Trimming at V came to 3 bases and at J to 0 bases, leaving 3 bases not matched to a gene. Germline lookup yields CDR1 LGHDT and CDR2 YNNKEL (reference sequence). The CDR3 sequence: CASSQGLAPSTDTQYF. CDR3 DNA sequence: TGTGCCAGCAGCCAGGGACTAGCGCCTAGCACAGATACGCAGTATTTT.